A single sample is the source of the 25 T cell receptor beta chains below, sequenced in a study of blood T cell repertoires in COVID-19. Measured with immunoSEQ multiplex PCR; TCRdb has only the in-frame clones, and not every one. Seen here are some 240,000 clones, about 90% observed once, and the top ten hold approximately 3.4%. Input material: PBMCs or T cells enriched from blood (not recorded which). These receptor sequences come from a woman between 40 and 55 years old who had been exposed to COVID-19.

The J gene is TRBJ1-2, the V gene TRBV6-2 or TRBV6-3; D not certain. The CDR3 is 15 amino acids. Trimming removed 6 bases from V and 2 bases from J, with 16 bases in between. CDR1 MNHEY and CDR2 SVGEGT come from the germline V gene. CDR3 sequence reads: CASSRPAEGNYGYTF. Written as DNA, the CDR3 is TGTGCCAGCAGCCGCCCGGCGGAGGGAAACTATGGCTACACCTTC.

This chain joins TRBV20-1 and TRBJ1-1, with unresolved D. Trimming pared 3 bases from V and 0 bases from J, leaving 17 bases between. The CDR3 has 16 residues. Germline V CDR1 and CDR2: DFQATT, SNEGSKA (reference sequence). CDR3 sequence: CSASLSGRKVNTEAFF. The DNA of the CDR3 is TGCAGTGCTAGTCTTTCGGGGAGGAAAGTGAACACTGAAGCTTTCTTT.

The V call is TRBV14, the J call TRBJ2-3; D remains unclear. CDR1 is SGHDN and CDR2 is FVKESK in the germline V gene. The V gene lost 0 bases and the J gene lost 0 bases, with 10 bases spanning the gap. This CDR3 comprises 16 residues. This chain's CDR3 is CASSQDLQTSTDTQYF. The DNA for the CDR3 is TGTGCCAGCAGCCAAGATCTACAGACGAGCACAGATACGCAGTATTTT.

CDR3 coding DNA: TGTGCCAGTAGTCCGGGACAGGGGGCGCCTAGTGCTTTCTTT. Amino acid sequence: CASSPGQGAPSAFF. The chain employs TRBV19 and TRBJ1-1, with TRBD1 matching over 12 bases. This CDR3 spans 14 amino acids. Trimming cost V 5 bases and J 11 bases; bases outside gene matches: 9. CDR1 and CDR2 from the germline V gene are LNHDA and SQIVND (reference sequence).

Concerning this clone itself: The sample contains more than one DNA sequence encoding this CDR3. The chain combines TRBV30 with TRBJ1-4; the D is unclear. The CDR3 loop spans 12 amino acids. Germline loops: CDR1 GTSNPN, CDR2 SVGIG (reference sequence). V lost 0 bases and J lost 7, with 6 bases in between. This CDR3 reads CAWSVLAEKLFF. Here the CDR3 DNA reads TGTGCCTGGAGTGTACTAGCTGAAAAACTGTTTTTT.

For this clone: The sample holds other DNA sequences that translate to the same CDR3. The chain employs TRBV3-1 (or the pseudogene TRBV3-2) and TRBJ1-3; D unclear. CDR3 length equals 13 residues. Germline V lookup: CDR1 LGHDT, CDR2 YNNKEL (reference sequence). Deletions cut 1 base from V and 4 bases from J, with 5 bases between. The CDR3 spells CASSQGGGNTIYF. The CDR3 DNA follows: TGTGCCAGCAGCCAAGGCGGGGGAAACACCATATATTTT.

The chain joins TRBV7-2 to TRBJ1-1, with a possible D match to TRBD1 (6 bases). The CDR3 covers 14 residues. Germline lookup yields CDR1 SGHTA and CDR2 FQGNSA. The V gene lost 5 bases and the J gene lost 4 bases, with 14 bases spanning the gap. CDR3 protein: CASSPQGYGTEAFF. In DNA, the CDR3 is TGTGCCAGCAGCCCACAGGGTTACGGCACTGAAGCTTTCTTT.

The J gene is TRBJ2-1, the V gene TRBV9; 7 nucleotides agree with TRBD2. Per the germline V gene, CDR1 is SGDLS and CDR2 is YYNGEE. The CDR3 contains 16 residues. J was trimmed by 6 bases and V by 2 bases; bases with no gene match: 11. The CDR3 spells CASSVAGEGLGNEQFF. The CDR3 DNA follows: TGTGCCAGCAGCGTCGCGGGAGAGGGATTAGGCAATGAGCAGTTCTTC.

The rearrangement uses TRBV5-4 and TRBJ2-7; possibly TRBD2 for D (6 bases). CDR1 and CDR2 (germline): SGHNT, YYREEE (reference sequence). Trimming cost V 4 bases and J 7 bases, with 21 bases left between them. The CDR3 runs 15 residues. The DNA of the CDR3 is TGTGCCAGCAGCAGGGATGGGGGGTTAGGGAATGAGCAGTACGTC. Translating it yields CASSRDGGLGNEQYV.

The chain employs TRBV2 and TRBJ1-5; D not certain. The germline gives CDR1 SNHLY, CDR2 FYNNEI. Trimming left V 4 bases short and J 9 bases short, with 10 bases between. The CDR3 is 12 amino acids. The CDR3 protein is CASSGYSRPQHF. Written as DNA, the CDR3 is TGTGCCAGCAGTGGATACTCGCGGCCCCAGCATTTT.

The chain links TRBV6-9 to TRBJ1-2, with 7 bases identical to TRBD1. Looked up from germline, CDR1 is MNHGY and CDR2 is SVAAGI. This CDR3 is built from 14 residues. V shed 4 bases and J 4 bases; nucleotides not matched to a gene: 6. In DNA form, the CDR3 reads TGTGCCAGCAGTTCGACGACAGGGATCTATGGCTACACCTTC. Amino acids: CASSSTTGIYGYTF.

V is TRBV28 and J is TRBJ1-2, with no clear D. Germline V gene sequence: CDR1 MDHEN, CDR2 SYDVKM. The length of the CDR3 is 11 residues. V was trimmed by 4 bases and J by 6 bases, leaving 6 bases between them. CDR3 region: CASSSNNGYTF. The CDR3, as DNA: TGTGCCAGCAGTTCTAATAATGGCTACACCTTC.

The chain has TRBV3-1 (or the pseudogene TRBV3-2) and TRBJ1-2, with TRBD1 matching 7 bases. Germline loops: CDR1 LGHDT, CDR2 YNNKEL (reference sequence). CDR3 size: 14 residues. V shed 3 bases and J 4 bases; nucleotides not matched to a gene: 5. The chain's CDR3 is CASSQAGQVYGYTF. The CDR3 region has the DNA TGTGCCAGCAGCCAGGCTGGACAGGTCTATGGCTACACCTTC.

With regard to this clone: One junction end does not reproduce the germline sequence, and a read error may be involved. This chain connects TRBV19 to TRBJ1-1; D is perhaps TRBD1 (6 bases). Germline V gene lookup returns CDR1 LNHDA and CDR2 SQIVND (reference sequence). The CDR3 is 16 residues long. In nucleotides, the CDR3 is TGTGCCAGTAGTCTAGACAGGCCACTGGGTGGGACTGAAGCTTTCTTT. Translation: CASSLDRPLGGTEAFF.

The V and J genes are TRBV28 and TRBJ1-5, with D uncertain. The CDR3 consists of 14 residues. V shed 5 bases and J shed 10 bases, with 18 bases lying between them. The germline V gene encodes CDR1 MDHEN and CDR2 SYDVKM. The CDR3 here is CASSPPLGVLPQHF. The CDR3 nucleotides are TGTGCCAGCAGTCCCCCTCTCGGGGTTCTTCCCCAGCATTTT.

V and J are TRBV28 and TRBJ1-1, with 7 bases aligning to TRBD1. The junction had 15 bases not matched to a gene; V was cut back by 7 bases and J by 1 base. This CDR3 is 17 amino acids long. CDR1 is MDHEN, CDR2 SYDVKM, per germline. In DNA form, the CDR3 reads TGTGCCAGCACAGTGGTAGGGGGCGCGGTTTGGAACACTGAAGCTTTCTTT. This sequence encodes CASTVVGGAVWNTEAFF.

The rearrangement uses TRBV5-6 and TRBJ2-7, with TRBD1 as a possible D gene (6 bases). CDR3 length: 14 residues. The germline V gene has CDR1 SGHDT and CDR2 YYEEEE. The V end lost 4 bases, the J end lost 6 bases, and 17 bases lay between the germline ends. The CDR3 region has the DNA TGTGCCAGCAGCCAGGGGCTCCCCGCGGGCGAGCAGTACGTC. Amino acid sequence: CASSQGLPAGEQYV.

The V gene is TRBV13, the J gene TRBJ1-6; D is perhaps TRBD1 (5 bases). CDR1 PRHDT and CDR2 FYEKMQ come from the germline V gene (reference sequence). Trimming took 0 bases from V and 9 from J, leaving 21 bases between them. This CDR3 is built from 18 residues. The CDR3 DNA is TGTGCCAGCAGCTTAGGCCGGTTCGCAGGGATCACCTCTTCACCCCTCCACTTT. This sequence encodes CASSLGRFAGITSSPLHF.

This clone appeared once. Within the sample, other DNA sequences also encode this same CDR3. The chain employs TRBV3-1 (or the pseudogene TRBV3-2) and TRBJ1-4; D uncertain. Trimming left V 5 bases short and J 5 bases short, with 9 bases between. The CDR3 loop spans 13 amino acids. The germline gives CDR1 LGHDT, CDR2 YNNKEL (reference sequence). CDR3 in DNA: TGTGCCAGCAGCTACCGACTCAATGAAAAACTGTTTTTT. This encodes CASSYRLNEKLFF.

The CDR3 loop reads CASSAKPGQGSYNEQFF. Here the CDR3 DNA reads TGTGCCAGCAGCGCTAAACCGGGACAGGGCTCCTACAATGAGCAGTTCTTC. This chain uses TRBV7-3 with TRBJ2-1; 9 nucleotides match TRBD1. Germline CDR1 reads SGHTA; CDR2 reads FQGTGA. With V trimmed by 5 bases and J by 0 bases, 8 bases remained unmatched. The CDR3 totals 17 residues.

The chain employs TRBV4-1 and TRBJ2-3, with a tentative D call TRBD1 (6 bases). CDR1 is MGHRA and CDR2 is YSYEKL in the germline V gene. CDR3 length: 16 residues. The ends were cut back, 3 bases at V and 1 base at J, with 14 bases in the middle. The CDR3 sequence is CASSQAGTTGTDTQYF. CDR3 DNA: TGCGCCAGCAGCCAGGCCGGGACAACAGGCACAGATACGCAGTATTTT.

CDR3 sequence (DNA): TGTGCCAGCAGCTTGGGGTCCGGAGGAACTAATGAAAAACTGTTTTTT. Translation gives CASSLGSGGTNEKLFF. V gene TRBV7-9 combines with J gene TRBJ1-4; D gene ambiguous. The CDR3 is 16 amino acids. Germline V gene data show CDR1 as SEHNR and CDR2 as FQNEAQ (reference sequence). With 3 bases removed from V and 1 base from J, the gap between germline ends came to 12 bases. Full variable domain (remainder filled in from reference TRBV7-9 and TRBJ1-4): DTGVSQNPRHKITKRGQNVTFRCDPISEHNRLYWYRQTLGQGPEFLTYFQNEAQLEKSRLLSDRFSAERPKGSFSTLEIQRTEQGDSAMYLCASSLGSGGTNEKLFFGSGTQLSVL.

This chain uses TRBV11-3 with TRBJ1-1, with 8 bases identical to TRBD1. The V gene end was trimmed by 1 base and the J gene end by 3 bases; junction bases not matched to a gene: 16. Germline V gene sequence: CDR1 SGHNT, CDR2 YENEEA. The CDR3 covers 19 residues. The CDR3 spells CASSLVLAGGLRQDTEAFF. CDR3 in DNA: TGTGCCAGCAGCTTAGTCTTGGCAGGGGGCTTACGACAGGACACTGAAGCTTTCTTT.

The gene calls are TRBV4-2 and TRBJ1-6; 7 bases match TRBD1. The germline gives CDR1 LGHNA, CDR2 YNFKEQ. V dropped 5 bases and J dropped 5; count of bases not matched to a gene: 6. The CDR3 has 15 residues. CDR3 bases: TGTGCCAGCAGCAGCCGACAGGGAGATAATTCACCCCTCCACTTT. Translated, it gives CASSSRQGDNSPLHF.

The V gene is TRBV6-6, the J gene TRBJ2-7; 7 bases match TRBD1. Trimming at V came to 2 bases and at J to 5 bases, leaving 9 bases not matched to a gene. Germline CDR1 MNHNY, CDR2 SVGAGI (reference sequence). The CDR3 spans 15 residues. CDR3 coding DNA: TGTGCCAGCAGTTACCCCGAGACAGGGATCCACGAGCAGTACTTC. Protein sequence: CASSYPETGIHEQYF.